Listed here is a single TCR beta chain. CDR3 size: 14 residues. In germline, CDR1 is MNHEY, CDR2 SVGAGI. V lost 7 bases to trimming and J lost 1 base, with 13 bases between them. This record belongs to a study of control samples from healthy donors and cancer patients. Generated by immunoSEQ multiplex PCR, the TCRdb table keeps only in-frame clones and is missing some. The sample has roughly 200,000 clones; about 90% are singletons. The V gene is TRBV6-5, the J gene TRBJ1-1; D perhaps matches TRBD1 (6 bases). The sequenced sample was blood. The TCR was taken from a man in his thirties or forties in good health. CDR3 nucleotide sequence: TGTGCCAGCAAAAAACCGGGACAGAACACTGAAGCTTTCTTT. It is translated as CASKKPGQNTEAFF.